What follows describes a single T cell receptor (beta chain). The antigen is unknown. This entry comes from a study of shared clonotypes between healthy human individuals. General study points: Generally, naive subsets came out with larger estimated richness than memory subsets.

TCRdb's table, derived via immunoSEQ multiplex PCR, lists solely in-frame clones and lacks some. The table lists about 1 million clones, 75% of them singletons, with about 1.5% in the top ten. The clonotype originates from a man between 18 and 29 years old in good health. The sequencing input was memory CD4+ T cells sorted from blood. Subset defined: CD45RA-negative fraction.

CDR3 amino acids: CASTLDGSSYNSPLHF. CDR3 bases: TGCGCCAGCACCCTCGACGGAAGCTCCTATAATTCACCCCTCCACTTT. This chain uses TRBV10-2 with TRBJ1-6; D not resolved. This CDR3 comprises 16 residues. Germline V CDR1 and CDR2: WSHSY, SAAADI. Trimming removed 7 bases from V and 0 bases from J, with 13 bases in between.